These 2 T cell receptor beta chains share one sample of origin, sequenced in a study of beta chain features in type 1 diabetes (dated by TCRdb to between 2017 and 2018). The protocol used for the library was the immunoSEQ multiplex PCR assay. The entire isolated RNA was reverse transcribed using the High Capacity cDNA Reverse Transcription Kit, and thus expressed TCRB transcripts were sequenced. Imported from immuneACCESS, the table was reduced by TCRdb to in-frame sequences with V and J called. These copies leave out some clones; in studies compared against another copy, an unresolved V gene accounts for under half, and the cause of the remainder is not known. The sample table contains 200,000 to 250,000 clones; only one count was recorded for approximately 14% of them. The ten top clones hold around 0.025% of the sample. The sequencing input was naive CD4+ T cells from blood. The sample's cell subset or site label, in plain terms: true naive CD4+ T cells. These receptors were taken from a middle-aged woman in good health.

The rearrangement links TRBV18 to TRBJ1-1; 10 nucleotides align to TRBD1. The CDR3 consists of 16 residues. The germline CDR1 and CDR2 sequences are KGHSH and LQKENI. V was pared by 3 bases and J by 0 bases, with 4 bases of the junction left unmatched. In DNA, the CDR3 is TGTGCCAGCTCACCGGGACAGGGGTTAATGAACACTGAAGCTTTCTTT. It yields the protein CASSPGQGLMNTEAFF. Full variable domain (outside the CDR3, taken from reference TRBV18 and TRBJ1-1): NAGVMQNPRHLVRRRGQEARLRCSPMKGHSHVYWYRQLPEEGLKFMVYLQKENIIDESGMPKERFSAEFPKEGPSILRIQQVVRGDSAAYFCASSPGQGLMNTEAFFGQGTRLTVV.

This clone was seen more than once but under ten times. The chain carries TRBV9 and TRBJ2-7; tentative D call: TRBD1 (5 bases). The CDR3 consists of 13 residues. Trimming removed 7 bases at V and 1 base at J, with 12 bases between. Looked up from germline, CDR1 is SGDLS and CDR2 is YYNGEE. The CDR3 DNA is TGTGCCAGCCAAGGGGTAGGGTCCTACGAGCAGTACTTC. It translates to CASQGVGSYEQYF. Looking up the rest from reference TRBV9 and TRBJ2-7 gives the full variable domain: DSGVTQTPKHLITATGQRVTLRCSPRSGDLSVYWYQQSLDQGLQFLIQYYNGEERAKGNILERFSAQQFPDLHSELNLSSLELGDSALYFCASQGVGSYEQYFGPGTRLTVT.